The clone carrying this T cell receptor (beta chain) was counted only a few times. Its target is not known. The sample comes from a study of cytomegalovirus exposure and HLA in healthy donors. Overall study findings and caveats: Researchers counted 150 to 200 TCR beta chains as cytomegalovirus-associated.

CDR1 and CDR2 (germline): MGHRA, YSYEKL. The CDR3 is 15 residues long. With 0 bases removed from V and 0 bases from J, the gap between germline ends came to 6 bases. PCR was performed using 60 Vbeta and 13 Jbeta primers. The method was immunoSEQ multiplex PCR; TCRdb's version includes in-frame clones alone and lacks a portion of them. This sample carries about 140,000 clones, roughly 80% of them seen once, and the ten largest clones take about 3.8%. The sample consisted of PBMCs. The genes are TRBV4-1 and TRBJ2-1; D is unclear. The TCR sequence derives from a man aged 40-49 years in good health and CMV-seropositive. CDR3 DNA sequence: TGCGCCAGCAGCCAAGATGCGCGCTCCTACAATGAGCAGTTCTTC. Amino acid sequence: CASSQDARSYNEQFF.